The 32 T cell receptor beta chains below all came from one sample that was sequenced in a study of T cell responses to AZD1222 COVID-19 vaccine. Clones were read by immunoSEQ multiplex PCR, and TCRdb kept only the in-frame ones, dropping some. The sample has about 90,000 clones, 85% seen once. The input for sequencing was peripheral blood, taken 28 days after the second AZD1222 dose. These TCRs come from an adult who received the AZD1222 COVID-19 vaccine.

Worth noting for this clone: One end of the junction does not line up with germline, which may come from a read error. The CDR3 DNA reads as TGTGCCAGCAGTTACCCCGGCCAGTCGGGGAACTTC. Amino acid sequence: CASSYPGQSGNF. This chain links TRBV6-5 with TRBJ2-7; the D gene is possibly TRBD2 (5 bases). This CDR3 contains 12 residues. The germline V gene has CDR1 MNHEY and CDR2 SVGAGI.

This chain links TRBV28 with TRBJ2-5; 9 bases align to TRBD1. V lost 5 bases to trimming and J lost 5 bases; unmatched junction nucleotides: 15. This CDR3 has 17 residues. Germline values: CDR1 MDHEN, CDR2 SYDVKM. Here the CDR3 DNA reads TGTGCCAGCAGTGTCCGTCCCGGGACAGGGCTAGGGGAGACCCAGTACTTC. Translation: CASSVRPGTGLGETQYF. Looking up the rest from reference TRBV28 and TRBJ2-5 gives the full variable domain: DVKVTQSSRYLVKRTGEKVFLECVQDMDHENMFWYRQDPGLGLRLIYFSYDVKMKEKGDIPEGYSVSREKKERFSLILESASTNQTSMYLCASSVRPGTGLGETQYFGPGTRLLVL.

The chain has TRBV5-1 and TRBJ2-5; 10 nucleotides line up with TRBD1. Trimming at V came to 0 bases and at J to 5 bases, leaving 4 bases not matched to a gene. CDR1 is SGHRS and CDR2 is YFSETQ in the germline V gene. CDR3 size: 15 residues. The DNA for the CDR3 is TGCGCCAGCAGCTTGGCCGGGACAGGGGTTGAGACCCAGTACTTC. Its translation: CASSLAGTGVETQYF.

This clone was seen a single time. The chain uses TRBV9 and TRBJ2-1; D is uncertain. Germline V CDR1 and CDR2: SGDLS, YYNGEE. With 4 bases removed from V and 4 bases from J, the gap between germline ends came to 24 bases. The CDR3 length is 18 residues. The CDR3 DNA reads TGTGCCAGCAGCCCAGCAGTCTTGGCCGCAAACAGTTACAATGAGCAGTTCTTC. This sequence encodes CASSPAVLAANSYNEQFF.

This clone was seen once. CDR3 coding DNA: TGCGCCAGCAGCCAAGACCGGCAGAGTAATTCACCCCTCCACTTT. Translating gives CASSQDRQSNSPLHF. The chain joins TRBV4-3 to TRBJ1-6; D gene uncertain. V was cut by 0 bases and J by 6 bases, with 9 bases left in between. The CDR3 extends over 15 amino acids. Looked up from germline, CDR1 is LGHNA and CDR2 is YSLEER.

The chain recombines TRBV5-8 with TRBJ2-5; D remains unclear. CDR1 SGHTS and CDR2 YDEGEE come from the germline V gene. The CDR3 sequence is 11 residues long. Trimming cost V 2 bases and J 5 bases, with 4 bases left between them. The CDR3: CASSFTETQYF. The DNA of the CDR3 is TGTGCCAGCAGCTTCACGGAGACCCAGTACTTC.

The chain recombines TRBV19 with TRBJ1-6; D is unresolved. The CDR3 length is 14 residues. Trimming removed 0 bases at V and 9 bases at J, with 9 bases between. CDR1 and CDR2 (germline): LNHDA, SQIVND (reference sequence). The CDR3: CASSIDPLSSPLHF. The CDR3 region has the DNA TGTGCCAGTAGTATAGACCCCCTCTCTTCACCCCTCCACTTT.

This chain links TRBV19 with TRBJ1-2, with a tentative D call TRBD1 (6 bases). Trimming removed 5 bases from V and 4 bases from J, with 23 bases in between. The germline V gene encodes CDR1 LNHDA and CDR2 SQIVND (reference sequence). The CDR3 totals 17 residues. CDR3 DNA: TGTGCCAGTAGTCCCCCGGATGAGACAGGAAGTGCCTATGGCTACACCTTC. It codes for CASSPPDETGSAYGYTF.

This sequence joins TRBV18 and TRBJ1-1, with a possible D match to TRBD1 (6 bases). CDR1 is KGHSH, CDR2 LQKENI, per germline. The V end lost 7 bases, the J end lost 4 bases, and 22 bases lay between the germline ends. The CDR3 contains 16 residues. CDR3 sequence (DNA): TGTGCCAGCTTAGGAGGGCAGGGGAATTTCCCCACTGAAGCTTTCTTT. As protein: CASLGGQGNFPTEAFF.

V gene TRBV12-3 or TRBV12-4 combines with J gene TRBJ2-3; TRBD2 agrees at 12 bases. V shed 5 bases, J shed 14 bases, and the junction held 5 bases outside the gene matches. This CDR3 has 12 amino acids. DNA for the CDR3: TGTGCCAGCAGTCCTCTAGCGGGGGGGATGTATTTT. Translation: CASSPLAGGMYF.

This clone is a singleton in its sample. The gene calls are TRBV7-6 and TRBJ2-1, with D perhaps matching TRBD2 (6 bases). The CDR3 covers 15 residues. V was shortened by 0 bases and J by 4 bases, with 10 bases between the two germline ends. Germline assignment: CDR1 SGHVS and CDR2 FNYEAQ. The CDR3 is CASSLANGGYNEQFF. The CDR3 coding sequence is TGTGCCAGCAGCTTAGCGAACGGGGGTTACAATGAGCAGTTCTTC.

V and J are TRBV28 and TRBJ2-7; the D gene is possibly TRBD2 (5 bases). CDR3 length: 15 residues. The V end was cut by 4 bases, the J end by 6 bases, with 19 bases between. The germline V gene has CDR1 MDHEN and CDR2 SYDVKM. The CDR3 coding sequence is TGTGCCAGCAGTTCCCCTTCTCGGGAATATGCCGAGCAGTACTTC. Encoded protein: CASSSPSREYAEQYF.

This clone appeared once. The CDR3 DNA sequence: TGTGCCAGCGGAAAACACAAGGGTGGCGGATACTATGGCTACACCTTC. This translates into CASGKHKGGGYYGYTF. J is TRBJ1-2 and V is TRBV2; D unclear. Germline CDR1 reads SNHLY; CDR2 reads FYNNEI. This CDR3 comprises 16 residues. Trimming shortened V by 8 bases and J by 3 bases, and 22 bases separated the two germline ends.

This clone has a single count. The chain has TRBV5-1 and TRBJ2-5, with TRBD1 as a possible D gene (6 bases). The CDR3 is 16 amino acids. With 3 bases removed from V and 3 bases from J, the gap between germline ends came to 18 bases. Germline CDR1 and CDR2: SGHRS and YFSETQ. CDR3 residues: CASSSTPHRVEETQYF. CDR3 coding DNA: TGCGCCAGCAGCTCGACCCCACACAGGGTAGAAGAGACCCAGTACTTC.

J is TRBJ2-2 and V is TRBV6-5, with D hard to call. The CDR3 covers 14 residues. The germline V and J ends were trimmed by 2 bases and 8 bases, with 12 bases remaining between them. Germline loops: CDR1 MNHEY, CDR2 SVGAGI. In DNA form, the CDR3 reads TGTGCCAGCAGTTACGAGACGTCCTGGGGGGAGCTGTTTTTT. Its protein product is CASSYETSWGELFF.

The V call is TRBV29-1, the J call TRBJ2-4, with D perhaps given as TRBD1 or TRBD2 (5 bases each). Germline CDR1 and CDR2: SQVTM and ANQGSEA. This CDR3 spans 18 amino acids. V lost 2 bases and J 0 bases, leaving 20 bases between the germline ends. The CDR3 protein is CSVETGTSKTLAKNIQYF. The CDR3 nucleotides read TGCAGCGTTGAAACCGGGACCTCCAAAACCCTAGCCAAAAACATTCAGTACTTC.

In DNA form, the CDR3 reads TGTGCCACCAGTGATTCCACAGCGACAGGACAAGAGACCCAGTACTTC. It yields the protein CATSDSTATGQETQYF. This chain uses TRBV24-1 with TRBJ2-5; D is possibly TRBD1 (6 bases). V dropped 2 bases and J dropped 2 bases, with 14 bases sitting between them. The V gene's germline CDR1 is KGHDR and CDR2 SFDVKD. This CDR3 has 16 amino acids.

The V and J genes are TRBV2 and TRBJ1-6, with D possibly TRBD1 on 6 matching bases. The germline V and J ends were trimmed by 7 bases and 6 bases, with 16 bases remaining between them. From germline, CDR1 is SNHLY and CDR2 FYNNEI. This CDR3 is built from 15 residues. The CDR3 coding sequence is TGTGCCAGCACCAACAGGGTGTTGGGTAATTCACCCCTCCACTTT. Its translation: CASTNRVLGNSPLHF. The full variable domain, with the rest looked up from reference TRBV2 and TRBJ1-6, is EPEVTQTPSHQVTQMGQEVILRCVPISNHLYFYWYRQILGQKVEFLVSFYNNEISEKSEIFDDQFSVERPDGSNFTLKIRSTKLEDSAMYFCASTNRVLGNSPLHFGNGTRLTVT.

The chain couples TRBV5-8 to TRBJ1-4; D gene unclear. The CDR3 consists of 13 residues. Trimming took 3 bases from V and 5 from J, leaving 8 bases between them. Germline V gives CDR1 SGHTS, CDR2 YDEGEE. The CDR3 nucleotides read TGTGCCAGCAGCTCTGGGATGAATGAAAAACTGTTTTTT. Protein sequence: CASSSGMNEKLFF.

The V and J genes are TRBV3-1 (or the pseudogene TRBV3-2) and TRBJ2-7; 12 bases are a match to TRBD2. Germline CDR1 and CDR2: LGHDT and YNNKEL (reference sequence). Losses at the gene ends were 4 bases for V and 0 bases for J; bases not matched to a gene: 16. The CDR3 is made up of 20 amino acids. The CDR3 loop reads CASSPPTSGRIGDGSYEQYF. The CDR3 DNA reads TGTGCCAGCAGCCCACCGACTAGCGGGAGAATTGGTGACGGCTCCTACGAGCAGTACTTC.

This chain uses TRBV7-9 with TRBJ2-2; D is unclear. The germline gives CDR1 SEHNR, CDR2 FQNEAQ (reference sequence). There are 13 residues in the CDR3. Trimming removed 5 bases at V and 5 bases at J, with 9 bases between. CDR3 sequence reads: CASSAQDTGELFF. CDR3 nucleotides: TGTGCCAGCAGCGCCCAGGATACCGGGGAGCTGTTTTTT. Drawing the rest from reference TRBV7-9 and TRBJ2-2, the complete variable domain is DTGVSQNPRHKITKRGQNVTFRCDPISEHNRLYWYRQTLGQGPEFLTYFQNEAQLEKSRLLSDRFSAERPKGSFSTLEIQRTEQGDSAMYLCASSAQDTGELFFGEGSRLTVL.

The J gene is TRBJ2-3, the V gene TRBV1; TRBD2, as called in the table, went unchecked against the DNA. TRBV1 is a documented pseudogene. The CDR3 is 16 amino acids. CDR3 DNA: TGCACCAGCAGCCAAGGCGGTAGCGGGGGGGCAGATACGCAGTATTTT. As protein: CTSSQGGSGGADTQYF.

The chain employs TRBV29-1 and TRBJ2-7; D may correspond to TRBD1 or TRBD2 (6 bases each). Trimming stripped 8 bases from V and 3 bases from J, with 20 bases between. Looked up from germline, CDR1 is SQVTM and CDR2 is ANQGSEA. There are 14 residues in the CDR3. CDR3 sequence (DNA): TGCAGCCCAGGAGGGGGGAGTCATCTCTACGAGCAGTACTTC. This encodes CSPGGGSHLYEQYF.

J is TRBJ2-5 and V is TRBV29-1; 10 nucleotides agree with TRBD2. The CDR3 is made up of 16 amino acids. With 6 bases clipped from V and 3 bases from J, the junction kept 13 bases outside the gene matches. The V gene's germline CDR1 is SQVTM and CDR2 ANQGSEA. CDR3 protein: CSVSPPSGRQEETQYF. The DNA of the CDR3 is TGCAGCGTCAGCCCCCCTAGCGGGAGACAGGAAGAGACCCAGTACTTC. Full variable domain (missing parts from reference TRBV29-1 and TRBJ2-5): SAVISQKPSRDICQRGTSLTIQCQVDSQVTMMFWYRQQPGQSLTLIATANQGSEATYESGFVIDKFPISRPNLTFSTLTVSNMSPEDSSIYLCSVSPPSGRQEETQYFGPGTRLLVL.

The chain couples TRBV7-6 to TRBJ2-2, with 7 bases that match TRBD2. The germline V gene has CDR1 SGHVS and CDR2 FNYEAQ. CDR3 size: 16 residues. The V segment lost 1 base and the J segment 4 bases; nucleotides outside the gene matches: 6. CDR3 in DNA: TGTGCCAGCAGCTTAGTAGGGGAGGGTACCACCGGGGAGCTGTTTTTT. This encodes CASSLVGEGTTGELFF.

This clone was counted between two and nine times. J is TRBJ2-2 and V is TRBV4-3; tentatively, D is TRBD2 (6 bases). Per the germline V gene, CDR1 is LGHNA and CDR2 is YSLEER. The CDR3 contains 15 residues. V lost 1 base to trimming and J lost 5 bases, with 11 bases between them. The chain's CDR3 is CASSQGDGRTGELFF. The CDR3 nucleotides are TGCGCCAGCAGCCAAGGGGACGGGAGAACCGGGGAGCTGTTTTTT.

The gene calls are TRBV7-8 and TRBJ2-5, with D perhaps TRBD1 (6 bases). This CDR3 is 13 amino acids long. V was cut by 1 base and J by 5 bases, with 8 bases left in between. The germline V gene encodes CDR1 SGHVS and CDR2 FQNEAQ. The CDR3 reads CASSLVQGETQYF. CDR3 sequence (DNA): TGTGCCAGCAGCTTAGTACAGGGTGAGACCCAGTACTTC. Full variable domain (missing parts from reference TRBV7-8 and TRBJ2-5): GAGVSQSPRYKVAKRGQDVALRCDPISGHVSLFWYQQALGQGPEFLTYFQNEAQLDKSGLPSDRFFAERPEGSVSTLKIQRTQQEDSAVYLCASSLVQGETQYFGPGTRLLVL.

The chain combines TRBV5-1 with TRBJ1-1; no clear D gene. This CDR3 spans 14 amino acids. Germline V CDR1 and CDR2: SGHRS, YFSETQ. The V gene lost 8 bases and the J gene lost 5 bases, with 19 bases spanning the gap. The CDR3 region is CASAELGLGTEAFF. The DNA of the CDR3 is TGCGCCAGTGCCGAACTGGGTTTAGGAACTGAAGCTTTCTTT.

The chain recombines TRBV12-3 or TRBV12-4 with TRBJ1-2; no reliable D call. V dropped 2 bases and J dropped 2 bases, with 6 bases sitting between them. The CDR3 runs 13 residues. The CDR3, as DNA: TGTGCCAGCAGTTTACAGTTAAACTATGGCTACACCTTC. Translating it yields CASSLQLNYGYTF.

The rearrangement joins TRBV10-3 to TRBJ2-2, with a tentative D call TRBD2 (5 bases). Trimming took 4 bases from V and 2 from J, leaving 11 bases between them. This CDR3 has 15 residues. Germline assignment: CDR1 ENHRY and CDR2 SYGVKD. In DNA, the CDR3 is TGTGCCATCAGTGCGGCAGGACTTAACACCGGGGAGCTGTTTTTT. It encodes CAISAAGLNTGELFF.

The chain joins TRBV18 to TRBJ2-1; 11 bases agree with TRBD1. Germline CDR1 KGHSH, CDR2 LQKENI. The CDR3 spans 15 residues. The J segment lost 5 bases and the V segment lost 9 bases, leaving 9 bases of the junction unmatched. The CDR3 sequence is CASPPGTGGNNEQFF. The CDR3 DNA sequence: TGTGCCAGTCCCCCCGGGACAGGGGGTAACAATGAGCAGTTCTTC.

The chain employs TRBV7-9 and TRBJ2-1; perhaps TRBD2 as D (6 bases). Per the germline V gene, CDR1 is SEHNR and CDR2 is FQNEAQ (reference sequence). There are 12 residues in the CDR3. V was cut by 4 bases and J by 9 bases, with 10 bases left in between. The chain's CDR3 is CASSSTSREQFF. CDR3 sequence (DNA): TGTGCCAGCAGCTCGACTAGTCGTGAGCAGTTCTTC.